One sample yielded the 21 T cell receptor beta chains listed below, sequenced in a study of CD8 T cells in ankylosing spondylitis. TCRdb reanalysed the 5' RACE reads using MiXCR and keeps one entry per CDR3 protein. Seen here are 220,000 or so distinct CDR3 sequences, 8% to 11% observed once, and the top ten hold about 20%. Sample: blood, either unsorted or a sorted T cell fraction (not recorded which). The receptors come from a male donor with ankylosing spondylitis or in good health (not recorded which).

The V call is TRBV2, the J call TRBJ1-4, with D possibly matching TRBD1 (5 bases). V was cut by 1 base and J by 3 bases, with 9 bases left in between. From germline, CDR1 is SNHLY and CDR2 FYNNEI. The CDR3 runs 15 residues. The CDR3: CASSEGGAPNEKLFF. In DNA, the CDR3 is TGTGCCAGCAGTGAAGGAGGGGCCCCTAATGAAAAACTGTTTTTT.

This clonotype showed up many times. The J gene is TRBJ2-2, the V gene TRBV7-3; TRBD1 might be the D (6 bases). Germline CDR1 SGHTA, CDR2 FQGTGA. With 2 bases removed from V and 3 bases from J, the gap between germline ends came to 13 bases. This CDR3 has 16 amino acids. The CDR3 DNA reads TGTGCCAGCAGCTTACGAGTGGGGGCGGACACCGGGGAGCTGTTTTTT. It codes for CASSLRVGADTGELFF.

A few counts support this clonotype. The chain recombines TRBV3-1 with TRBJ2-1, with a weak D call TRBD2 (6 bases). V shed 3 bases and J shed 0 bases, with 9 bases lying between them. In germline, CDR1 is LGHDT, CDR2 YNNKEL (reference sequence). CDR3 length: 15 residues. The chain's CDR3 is CASSQGEASYNEQFF. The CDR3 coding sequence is TGTGCCAGCAGCCAGGGGGAGGCCTCCTACAATGAGCAGTTCTTC.

CDR3 sequence: CASSVGVRGSTDTQYF. The CDR3 DNA is TGTGCCAGCAGCGTAGGTGTCCGGGGGAGCACAGATACGCAGTATTTT. The rearrangement uses TRBV9 and TRBJ2-3; TRBD2 is a possible D gene (6 bases). This CDR3 is built from 16 residues. Germline V gene lookup returns CDR1 SGDLS and CDR2 YYNGEE. Between the trimmed V and J ends, which lost 0 bases and 0 bases, there was a span of 11 bases.

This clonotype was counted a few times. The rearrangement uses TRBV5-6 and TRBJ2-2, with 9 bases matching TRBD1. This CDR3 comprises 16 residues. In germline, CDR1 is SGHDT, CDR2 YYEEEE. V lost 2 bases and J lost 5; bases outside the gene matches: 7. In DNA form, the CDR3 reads TGTGCCAGCAGCTTCCCGGGACAGGGCCCTACCGGGGAGCTGTTTTTT. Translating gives CASSFPGQGPTGELFF. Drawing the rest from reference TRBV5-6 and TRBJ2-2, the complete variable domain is DAGVTQSPTHLIKTRGQQVTLRCSPKSGHDTVSWYQQALGQGPQFIFQYYEEEERQRGNFPDRFSGHQFPNYSSELNVNALLLGDSALYLCASSFPGQGPTGELFFGEGSRLTVL.

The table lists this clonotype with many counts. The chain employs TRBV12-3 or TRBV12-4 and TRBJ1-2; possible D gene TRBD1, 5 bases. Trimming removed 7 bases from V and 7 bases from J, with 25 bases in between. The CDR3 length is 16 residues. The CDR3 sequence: CASTLGGNFRKSGYTF. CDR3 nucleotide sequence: TGTGCCAGCACCCTGGGGGGGAATTTTAGAAAGAGTGGCTACACCTTC.

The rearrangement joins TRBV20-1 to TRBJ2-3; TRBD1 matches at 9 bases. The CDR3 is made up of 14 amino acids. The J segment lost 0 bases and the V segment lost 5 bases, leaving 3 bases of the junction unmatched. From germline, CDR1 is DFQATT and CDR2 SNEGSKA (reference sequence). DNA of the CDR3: TGCAGTGCTTGGACAGGGGCCAGCACAGATACGCAGTATTTT. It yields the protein CSAWTGASTDTQYF.

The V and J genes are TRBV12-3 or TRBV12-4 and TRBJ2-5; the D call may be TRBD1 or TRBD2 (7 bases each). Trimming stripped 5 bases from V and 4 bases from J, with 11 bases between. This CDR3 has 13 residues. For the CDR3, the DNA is TGTGCCAGCAGTCCCAGGGGGGGAGAGACCCAGTACTTC. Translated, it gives CASSPRGGETQYF.

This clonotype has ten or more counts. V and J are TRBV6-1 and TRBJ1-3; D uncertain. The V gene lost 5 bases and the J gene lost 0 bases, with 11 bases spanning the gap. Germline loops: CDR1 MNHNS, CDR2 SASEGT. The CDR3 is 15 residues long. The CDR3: CASSPFIGSGNTIYF. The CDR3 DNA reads TGTGCCAGCAGTCCCTTCATAGGCTCTGGAAACACCATATATTTT.

CDR3 coding DNA: TGCAGTGCTAGAGGTGACAGCGGGGGGGCAGTAGATACGCAGTATTTT. Its translation: CSARGDSGGAVDTQYF. The genes are TRBV20-1 and TRBJ2-3; 10 bases match TRBD2. Germline CDR1 reads DFQATT; CDR2 reads SNEGSKA (reference sequence). The CDR3 covers 16 residues. V lost 1 base, J lost 5 bases, and 9 bases stayed unmatched.

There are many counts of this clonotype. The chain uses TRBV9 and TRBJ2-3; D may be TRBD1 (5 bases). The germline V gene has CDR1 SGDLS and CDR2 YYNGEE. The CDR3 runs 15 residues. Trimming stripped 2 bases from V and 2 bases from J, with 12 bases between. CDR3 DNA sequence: TGTGCCAGCAGCGTGGGGCAGAGAAACACAGATACGCAGTATTTT. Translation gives CASSVGQRNTDTQYF.

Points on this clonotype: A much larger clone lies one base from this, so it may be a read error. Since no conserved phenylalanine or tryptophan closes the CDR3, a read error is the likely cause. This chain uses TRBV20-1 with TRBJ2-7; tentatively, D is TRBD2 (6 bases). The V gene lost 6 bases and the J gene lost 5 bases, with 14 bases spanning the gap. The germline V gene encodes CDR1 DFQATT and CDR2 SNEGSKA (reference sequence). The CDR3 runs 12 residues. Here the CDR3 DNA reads TGCAGTGCGCCTGGCGGGGAGAACGAGCAGTACTCC. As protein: CSAPGGENEQYS.

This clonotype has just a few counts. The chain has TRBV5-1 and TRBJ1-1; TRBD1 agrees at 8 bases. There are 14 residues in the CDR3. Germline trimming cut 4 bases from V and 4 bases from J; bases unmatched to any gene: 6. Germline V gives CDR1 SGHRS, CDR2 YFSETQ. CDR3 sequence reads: CASSADRESTEAFF. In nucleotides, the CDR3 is TGCGCCAGCAGCGCGGACAGGGAGAGCACTGAAGCTTTCTTT. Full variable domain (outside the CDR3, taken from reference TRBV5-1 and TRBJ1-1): KAGVTQTPRYLIKTRGQQVTLSCSPISGHRSVSWYQQTPGQGLQFLFEYFSETQRNKGNFPGRFSGRQFSNSRSEMNVSTLELGDSALYLCASSADRESTEAFFGQGTRLTVV.

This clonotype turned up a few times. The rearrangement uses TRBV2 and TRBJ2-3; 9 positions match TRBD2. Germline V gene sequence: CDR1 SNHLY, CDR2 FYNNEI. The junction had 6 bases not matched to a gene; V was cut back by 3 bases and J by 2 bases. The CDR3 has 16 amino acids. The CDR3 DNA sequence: TGTGCCAGCAGTGAGCGCAGACTAGCGGTCACAGATACGCAGTATTTT. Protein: CASSERRLAVTDTQYF.

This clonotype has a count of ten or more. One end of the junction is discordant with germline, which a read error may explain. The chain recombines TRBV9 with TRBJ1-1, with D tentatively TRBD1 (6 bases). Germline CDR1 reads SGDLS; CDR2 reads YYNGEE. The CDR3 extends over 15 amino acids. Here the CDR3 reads CASSGDGQRRPEPFF. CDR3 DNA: TGTGCCAGCAGCGGCGACGGACAGCGGCGCCCTGAACCTTTCTTT.

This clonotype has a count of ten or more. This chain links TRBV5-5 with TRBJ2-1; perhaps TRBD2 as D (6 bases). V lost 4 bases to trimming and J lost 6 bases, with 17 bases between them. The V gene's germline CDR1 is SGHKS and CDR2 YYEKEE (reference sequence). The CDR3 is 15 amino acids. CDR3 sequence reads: CASSPDPGTGNEQFF. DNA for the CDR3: TGTGCCAGCAGCCCGGACCCCGGGACTGGCAATGAGCAGTTCTTC.

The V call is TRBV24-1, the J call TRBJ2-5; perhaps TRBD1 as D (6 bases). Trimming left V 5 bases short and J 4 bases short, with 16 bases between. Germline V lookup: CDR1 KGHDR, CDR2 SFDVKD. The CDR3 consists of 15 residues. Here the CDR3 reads CATSGSRGGLETQYF. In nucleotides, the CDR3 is TGTGCCACCAGTGGTTCGAGAGGGGGTTTAGAGACCCAGTACTTC.

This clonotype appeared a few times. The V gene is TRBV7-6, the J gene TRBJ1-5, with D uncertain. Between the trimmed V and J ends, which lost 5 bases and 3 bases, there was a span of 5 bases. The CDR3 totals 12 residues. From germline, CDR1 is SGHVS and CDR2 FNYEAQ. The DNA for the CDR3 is TGTGCCAGCAGCGCTGCCAATCAGCCCCAGCATTTT. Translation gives CASSAANQPQHF.

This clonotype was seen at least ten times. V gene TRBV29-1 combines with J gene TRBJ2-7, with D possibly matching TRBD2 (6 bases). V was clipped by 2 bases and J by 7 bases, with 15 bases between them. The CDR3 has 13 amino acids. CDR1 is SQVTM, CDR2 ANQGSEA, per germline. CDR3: CSVERESRGEQYF. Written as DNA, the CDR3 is TGCAGCGTTGAACGGGAATCCCGGGGGGAGCAGTACTTC.

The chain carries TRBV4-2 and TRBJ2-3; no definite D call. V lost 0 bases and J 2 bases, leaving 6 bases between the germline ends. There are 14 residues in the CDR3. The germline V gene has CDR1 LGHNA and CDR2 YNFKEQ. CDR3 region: CASSQEYITDTQYF. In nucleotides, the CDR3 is TGTGCCAGCAGCCAAGAGTATATCACAGATACGCAGTATTTT.

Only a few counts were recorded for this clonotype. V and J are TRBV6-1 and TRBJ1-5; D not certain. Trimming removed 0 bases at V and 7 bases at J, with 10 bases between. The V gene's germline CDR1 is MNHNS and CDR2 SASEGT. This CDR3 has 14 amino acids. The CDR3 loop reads CASSEADRRQPQHF. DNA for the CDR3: TGTGCCAGCAGTGAAGCGGATCGGAGGCAGCCCCAGCATTTT.